This TCR beta chain was observed in a study of CD8 T cells in ankylosing spondylitis. Study-wide results and caveats: Prior work had noted some motif variants in reactive arthritis blood and synovial fluid. The authors reported significant enrichment of disease-linked clones in matched ankylosing spondylitis synovial fluid.

Quantitative 5'-RACE with molecular barcodes generated TCR beta libraries. MiXCR, applied by TCRdb to the 5' RACE reads, yields one record per CDR3 protein. Among hundreds of thousands of distinct CDR3 sequences listed, 15% to 25% were seen once. The CDR3 extends over 15 amino acids. The trim removed 7 bases at V and 4 bases at J, leaving 6 bases unmatched. This clonotype was found a few times. The antigen is not known. This receptor was identified in a male donor with ankylosing spondylitis or in good health (not recorded which). The sequenced sample was blood, either unsorted or a sorted T cell fraction (not recorded which). The chain couples TRBV12-3 or TRBV12-4 to TRBJ2-1; 11 bases are shared with TRBD2. CDR3 protein: CASTQTSGGYNEQFF. In DNA form, the CDR3 reads TGTGCCAGCACCCAAACTAGCGGGGGATACAATGAGCAGTTCTTC.